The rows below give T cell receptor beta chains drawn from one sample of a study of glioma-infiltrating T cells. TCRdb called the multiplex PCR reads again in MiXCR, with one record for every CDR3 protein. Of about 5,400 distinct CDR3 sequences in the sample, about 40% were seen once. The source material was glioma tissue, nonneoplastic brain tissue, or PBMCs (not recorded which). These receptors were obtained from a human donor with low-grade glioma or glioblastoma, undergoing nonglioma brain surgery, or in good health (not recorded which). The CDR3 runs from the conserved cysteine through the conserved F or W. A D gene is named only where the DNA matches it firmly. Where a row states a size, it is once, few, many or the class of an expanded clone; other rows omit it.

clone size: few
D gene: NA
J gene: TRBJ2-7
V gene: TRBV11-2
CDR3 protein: CASSLVRGSSYEQYF
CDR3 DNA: TGTGCCAGCAGCTTAGTGAGGGGGAGCTCCTACGAGCAGTACTTC

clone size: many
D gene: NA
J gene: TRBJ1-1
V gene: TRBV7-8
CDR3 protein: CASSLRFANTEAFF
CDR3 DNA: TGTGCCAGCAGCTTAAGGTTCGCGAACACTGAAGCTTTCTTT

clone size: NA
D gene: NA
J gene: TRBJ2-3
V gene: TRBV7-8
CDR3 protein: CASSLDSFVFTDTQYF
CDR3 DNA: TGTGCCAGCAGCTTAGATTCTTTCGTCTTCACCGATACGCAGTATTTT

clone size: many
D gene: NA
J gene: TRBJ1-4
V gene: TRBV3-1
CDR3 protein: CASSQDSARGYNEKLFF
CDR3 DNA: TGTGCCAGCAGCCAAGATTCAGCAAGGGGCTATAATGAAAAACTGTTTTTT

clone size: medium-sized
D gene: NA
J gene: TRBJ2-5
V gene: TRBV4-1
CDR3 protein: CASSQEESVQETQYF
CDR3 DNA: TGCGCCAGCAGCCAAGAGGAGAGCGTCCAAGAGACCCAGTACTTC

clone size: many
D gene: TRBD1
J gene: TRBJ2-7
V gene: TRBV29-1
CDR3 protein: CSAGQGIYEQYF
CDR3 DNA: TGCAGCGCGGGACAGGGAATATACGAGCAGTACTTC

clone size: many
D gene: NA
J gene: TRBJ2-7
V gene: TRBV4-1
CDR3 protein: CASSDSYEQYF
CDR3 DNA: TGCGCCAGCAGCGACAGTTACGAGCAGTACTTC

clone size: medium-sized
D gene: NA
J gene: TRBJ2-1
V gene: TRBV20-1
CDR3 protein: CSAGGLADYNEQFF
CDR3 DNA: TGCAGTGCTGGGGGCCTAGCGGACTACAATGAGCAGTTCTTC

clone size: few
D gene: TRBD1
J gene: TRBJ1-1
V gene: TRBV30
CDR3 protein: CAWTRQGLTEAFF
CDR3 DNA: TGTGCCTGGACCAGACAGGGGTTGACTGAAGCTTTCTTT

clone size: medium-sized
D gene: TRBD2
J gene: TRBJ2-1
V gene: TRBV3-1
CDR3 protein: CASSQVPGRRDEQFF
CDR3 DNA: TGTGCCAGCAGCCAAGTGCCCGGGAGGCGAGATGAGCAGTTCTTC

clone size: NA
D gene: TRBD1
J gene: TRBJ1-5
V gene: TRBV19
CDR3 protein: CASKYRDSNSNQPQHF
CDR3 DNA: TGTGCCAGTAAGTACCGGGACAGTAATAGCAATCAGCCCCAGCATTTT

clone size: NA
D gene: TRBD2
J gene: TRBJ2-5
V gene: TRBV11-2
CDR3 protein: CASSLTSASYETQYF
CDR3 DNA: TGTGCCAGCAGCTTAACTAGCGCGTCGTATGAGACCCAGTACTTC

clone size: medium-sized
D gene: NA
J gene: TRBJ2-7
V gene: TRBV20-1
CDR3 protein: CSARRSPGLEPYEQYF
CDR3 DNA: TGCAGTGCTAGACGATCCCCGGGACTTGAACCCTACGAGCAGTACTTC

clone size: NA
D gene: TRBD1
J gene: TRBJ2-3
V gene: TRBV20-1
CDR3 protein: CSARDLDRGTDTQYF
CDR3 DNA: TGCAGTGCTAGAGATCTGGACAGGGGAACAGATACGCAGTATTTT

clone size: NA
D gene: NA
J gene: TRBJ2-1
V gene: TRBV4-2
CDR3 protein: CASSQDLRGPNEQFF
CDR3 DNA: TGTGCCAGCAGCCAAGATCTCCGGGGGCCCAATGAGCAGTTCTTC

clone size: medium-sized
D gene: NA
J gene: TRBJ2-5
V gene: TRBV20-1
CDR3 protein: CSATWQETQYF
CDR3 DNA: TGCAGTGCTACTTGGCAAGAGACCCAGTACTTC

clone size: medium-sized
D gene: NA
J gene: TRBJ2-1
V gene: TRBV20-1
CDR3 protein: CSASRRTNEQFF
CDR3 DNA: TGCAGTGCTTCCCGACGGACGAATGAGCAGTTCTTC

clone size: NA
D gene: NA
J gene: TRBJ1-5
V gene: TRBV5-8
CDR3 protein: CASTPGVLNQPQHF
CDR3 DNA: TGTGCCAGCACCCCAGGGGTCCTCAATCAGCCCCAGCATTTT

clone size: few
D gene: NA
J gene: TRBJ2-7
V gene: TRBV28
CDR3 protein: CASSLHGFSYEQYF
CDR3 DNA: TGTGCCAGCAGTTTACACGGGTTCTCCTACGAGCAGTACTTC

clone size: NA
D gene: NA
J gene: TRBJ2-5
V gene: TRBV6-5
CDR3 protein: CASSSKTENQETQYF
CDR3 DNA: TGTGCCAGCAGTTCCAAGACAGAGAACCAAGAGACCCAGTACTTC

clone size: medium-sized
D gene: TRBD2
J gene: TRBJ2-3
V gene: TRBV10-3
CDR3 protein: CATATSETDTQYF
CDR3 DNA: TGTGCCACCGCGACTAGCGAGACAGATACGCAGTATTTT

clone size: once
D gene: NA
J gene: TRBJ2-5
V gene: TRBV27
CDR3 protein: CASSSPMGETQYF
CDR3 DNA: TGTGCCAGCAGTTCCCCTATGGGGGAGACCCAGTACTTC

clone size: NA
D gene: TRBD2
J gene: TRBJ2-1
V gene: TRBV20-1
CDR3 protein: CSAPIAGGDEQFF
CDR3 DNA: TGCAGTGCTCCGATAGCGGGAGGGGATGAGCAGTTCTTC

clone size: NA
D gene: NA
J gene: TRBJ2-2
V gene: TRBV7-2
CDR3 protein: CASSLVLGAGELFF
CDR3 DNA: TGTGCCAGCAGCTTAGTTCTCGGGGCCGGGGAGCTGTTTTTT

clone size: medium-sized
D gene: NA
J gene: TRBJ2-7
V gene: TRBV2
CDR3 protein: CASTGQTYEQYF
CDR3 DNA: TGTGCCAGCACGGGACAAACCTACGAGCAGTACTTC

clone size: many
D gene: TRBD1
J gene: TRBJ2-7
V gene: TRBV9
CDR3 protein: CASSARDSSYEQYF
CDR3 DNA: TGTGCCAGCAGCGCACGGGACAGCTCCTACGAGCAGTACTTC

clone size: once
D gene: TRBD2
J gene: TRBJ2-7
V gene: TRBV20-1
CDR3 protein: CSARDIGTSGIGEQYF
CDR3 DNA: TGCAGTGCTAGAGATATTGGGACTAGCGGGATAGGCGAGCAGTACTTC

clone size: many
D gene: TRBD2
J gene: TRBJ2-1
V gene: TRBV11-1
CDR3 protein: CASSLGRGAYNEQFF
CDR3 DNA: TGTGCCAGCAGCTTAGGGCGGGGGGCCTACAATGAGCAGTTCTTC

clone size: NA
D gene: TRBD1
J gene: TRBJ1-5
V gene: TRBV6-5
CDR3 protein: CASSYLQGVQPQHF
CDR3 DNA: TGTGCCAGCAGTTACCTGCAGGGGGTTCAGCCCCAGCATTTT

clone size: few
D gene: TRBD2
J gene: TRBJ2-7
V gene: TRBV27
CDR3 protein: CASSLATSGGQYEQYF
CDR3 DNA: TGTGCCAGCAGTTTAGCGACTAGCGGGGGACAATACGAGCAGTACTTC

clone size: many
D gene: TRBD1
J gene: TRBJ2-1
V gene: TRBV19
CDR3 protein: CASGQPYNEQFF
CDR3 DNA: TGTGCCTCGGGACAGCCCTACAATGAGCAGTTCTTC

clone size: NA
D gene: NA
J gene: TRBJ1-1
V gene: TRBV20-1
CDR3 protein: CSARDYRDTEAFF
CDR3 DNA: TGCAGTGCTAGAGATTACAGGGATACTGAAGCTTTCTTT

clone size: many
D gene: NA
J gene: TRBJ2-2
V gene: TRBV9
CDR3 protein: CASSVRTGELFF
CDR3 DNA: TGTGCCAGCAGCGTTCGGACCGGGGAGCTGTTTTTT

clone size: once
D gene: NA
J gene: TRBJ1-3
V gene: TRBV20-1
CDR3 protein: CGARSGNTIYF
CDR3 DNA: TGCGGTGCTAGATCTGGAAACACCATATATTTT

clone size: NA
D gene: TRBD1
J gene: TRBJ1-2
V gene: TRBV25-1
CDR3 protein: CASSGQGHGYTF
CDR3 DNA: TGTGCCAGCAGTGGACAGGGGCATGGCTACACCTTC

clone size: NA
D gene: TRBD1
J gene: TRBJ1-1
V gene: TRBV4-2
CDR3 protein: CASNDRGRSGNTEAFF
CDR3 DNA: TGTGCCAGCAACGACAGGGGGCGTTCGGGGAACACTGAAGCTTTCTTT

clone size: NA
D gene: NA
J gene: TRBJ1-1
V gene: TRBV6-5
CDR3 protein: CASSYSGTTGAFF
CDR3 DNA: TGTGCCAGCAGTTACTCCGGGACCACTGGGGCTTTCTTT

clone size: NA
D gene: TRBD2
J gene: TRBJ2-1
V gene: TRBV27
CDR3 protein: CVSSWGLLNEQFF
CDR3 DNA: TGTGTTAGCAGTTGGGGACTACTCAATGAGCAGTTCTTC

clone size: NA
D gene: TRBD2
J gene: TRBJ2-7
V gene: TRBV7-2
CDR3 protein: CASSLTLAAYNEQYF
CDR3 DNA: TGTGCCAGCAGCTTAACCCTAGCGGCATACAATGAGCAGTACTTC

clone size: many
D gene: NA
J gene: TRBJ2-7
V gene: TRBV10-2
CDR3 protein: CASSGSYEQYF
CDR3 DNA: TGCGCCAGCAGTGGTTCCTACGAGCAGTACTTC

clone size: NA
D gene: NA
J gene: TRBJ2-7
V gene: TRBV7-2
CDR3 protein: CASSLGGGAYEQYF
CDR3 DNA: TGTGCCAGCAGCTTAGGGGGCGGGGCGTACGAGCAGTACTTC

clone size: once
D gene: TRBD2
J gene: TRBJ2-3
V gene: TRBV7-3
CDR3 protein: CASRSGAGVTTDTQYF
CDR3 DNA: TGTGCCAGCAGGTCCGGGGCGGGAGTCACTACAGATACGCAGTATTTT

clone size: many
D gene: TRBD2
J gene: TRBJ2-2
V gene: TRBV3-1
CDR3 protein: CASSQERLAGVPGELFF
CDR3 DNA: TGTGCCAGCAGCCAAGAGAGACTAGCGGGAGTTCCCGGGGAGCTGTTTTTT

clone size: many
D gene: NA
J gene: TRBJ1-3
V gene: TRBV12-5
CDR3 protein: CASGSGDSGNTIYF
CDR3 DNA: TGTGCTAGTGGTTCGGGCGACTCTGGAAACACCATATATTTT

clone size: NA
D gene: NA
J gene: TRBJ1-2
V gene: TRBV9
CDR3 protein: CASSALQGLDLSNYGYTF
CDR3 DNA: TGTGCCAGCAGCGCATTACAGGGACTTGACCTATCTAACTATGGCTACACCTTC

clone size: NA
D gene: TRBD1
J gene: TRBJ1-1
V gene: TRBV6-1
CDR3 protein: CASSPGQGGNTEAFF
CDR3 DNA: TGTGCCAGCAGCCCCGGGCAGGGGGGGAACACTGAAGCTTTCTTT